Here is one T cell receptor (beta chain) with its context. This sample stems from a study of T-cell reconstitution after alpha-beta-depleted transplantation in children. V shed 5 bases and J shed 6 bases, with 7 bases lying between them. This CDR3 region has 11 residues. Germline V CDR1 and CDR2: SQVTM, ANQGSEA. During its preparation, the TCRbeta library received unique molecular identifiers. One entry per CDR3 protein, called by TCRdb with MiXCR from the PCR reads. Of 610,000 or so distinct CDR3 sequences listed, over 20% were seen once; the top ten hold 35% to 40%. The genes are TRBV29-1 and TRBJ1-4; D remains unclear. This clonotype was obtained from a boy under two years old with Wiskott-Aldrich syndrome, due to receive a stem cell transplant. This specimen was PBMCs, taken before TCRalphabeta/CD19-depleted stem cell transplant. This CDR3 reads CSVSTYEKLFF. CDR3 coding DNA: TGCAGCGTTTCCACTTATGAAAAACTGTTTTTT.